These 10 T cell receptor beta chains share one sample of origin, sequenced in a study of beta chain features in type 1 diabetes (dated by TCRdb to about 2018). Library construction relied on the immunoSEQ multiplex PCR assay. All of the isolated RNA was reverse transcribed with the High Capacity cDNA Reverse Transcription Kit, so expressed TCRB transcripts were sequenced. Here the immuneACCESS table is served through TCRdb, limited to in-frame sequences with V and J called. Missing clones are a known gap in these copies; in checked studies unresolved V genes cover under half, and the rest lacks a known reason. The sample table lists roughly 150,000 clones, about 8.5% of them with a count of one. The ten largest clones capture approximately 0.69% of the sample. Input material: central memory CD4+ T cells from blood. The receptors stem from a man aged 18-30 years in good health.

This chain connects TRBV5-1 to TRBJ1-1, with D maybe TRBD1 (6 bases). The CDR3 sequence is 13 residues long. CDR1 is SGHRS and CDR2 is YFSETQ in the germline V gene. Trimming pared 1 base from V and 3 bases from J, leaving 7 bases between. CDR3 in amino acids: CASSLRGYTEAFF. The CDR3 DNA reads TGCGCCAGCAGCTTGAGGGGGTACACTGAAGCTTTCTTT.

J is TRBJ2-2 and V is TRBV7-3; D perhaps matches TRBD1 (5 bases). CDR3 length: 13 residues. Looked up from germline, CDR1 is SGHTA and CDR2 is FQGTGA. The germline V and J ends were trimmed by 4 bases and 6 bases, with 9 bases remaining between them. The CDR3 loop is CASSSDRSGELFF. As DNA, the CDR3 is TGTGCCAGCAGCTCAGACAGATCCGGGGAGCTGTTTTTT. Full variable domain (outside the CDR3, taken from reference TRBV7-3 and TRBJ2-2): GAGVSQTPSNKVTEKGKYVELRCDPISGHTALYWYRQSLGQGPEFLIYFQGTGAADDSGLPNDRFFAVRPEGSVSTLKIQRTERGDSAVYLCASSSDRSGELFFGEGSRLTVL.

The chain links TRBV7-2 to TRBJ2-1; 9 nucleotides match TRBD2. The CDR3 is made up of 18 amino acids. Trimming at V came to 5 bases and at J to 5 bases, leaving 16 bases not matched to a gene. CDR1 SGHTA and CDR2 FQGNSA come from the germline V gene. CDR3 amino acids: CASSPPDQLAGRNNEQFF. DNA for the CDR3: TGTGCCAGCAGCCCGCCCGATCAACTAGCGGGTAGGAACAATGAGCAGTTCTTC.

This clone appeared a few times. The chain has TRBV5-1 and TRBJ1-2, with D unclear. In germline, CDR1 is SGHRS, CDR2 YFSETQ. The CDR3 totals 12 residues. Trimming shortened V by 0 bases and J by 6 bases, and 6 bases separated the two germline ends. CDR3 protein: CASSLDENGYTF. The CDR3 coding sequence is TGCGCCAGCAGCTTGGACGAGAATGGCTACACCTTC.

This clone was seen ten or more times. This rearrangement joins TRBV10-3 to TRBJ2-2; a possible D gene is TRBD2 (6 bases). Germline CDR1 ENHRY, CDR2 SYGVKD. This CDR3 is 13 amino acids long. V lost 6 bases to trimming and J lost 6 bases, with 11 bases between them. Here the CDR3 reads CAIRDYAAGELFF. Written as DNA, the CDR3 is TGTGCCATCAGGGACTACGCCGCCGGGGAGCTGTTTTTT.

This clone has ten or more counts. J is TRBJ2-7 and V is TRBV7-2, with 8 bases identical to TRBD2. Germline assignment: CDR1 SGHTA and CDR2 FQGNSA. The trim removed 9 bases at V and 4 bases at J, leaving 14 bases unmatched. This CDR3 has 15 amino acids. As DNA, the CDR3 is TGTGCCAGTAACGGGGGGGTAATATTCGGTTACGAGCAGTACTTC. Its translation is CASNGGVIFGYEQYF.

The chain couples TRBV7-3 to TRBJ2-1; 9 bases fit TRBD2. Trimming removed 6 bases from V and 3 bases from J; junction bases left unmatched: 9. CDR1 is SGHTA, CDR2 FQGTGA, per germline. The CDR3 has 16 amino acids. CDR3 sequence (DNA): TGTGCCAGCAGTCCATGGAGTAGCGGGAGCTACAATGAGCAGTTCTTC. Translation: CASSPWSSGSYNEQFF.

This clone was seen a few times. The rearrangement joins TRBV4-2 to TRBJ2-7; D is possibly TRBD2 (6 bases). The CDR3 sequence is 15 residues long. The germline V gene encodes CDR1 LGHNA and CDR2 YNFKEQ. The germline V and J ends were trimmed by 1 base and 0 bases, with 10 bases remaining between them. The CDR3 DNA reads TGTGCCAGCAGCCAAGTCCGGGGGAACTCCTACGAGCAGTACTTC. The encoded protein is CASSQVRGNSYEQYF.

In this sample, this clone turned up many times. This chain links TRBV4-2 with TRBJ2-1, with 13 bases that match TRBD2. J gave up 3 bases and V 1 base, and 12 bases lay outside the gene matches. CDR3 length: 20 amino acids. CDR1 is LGHNA and CDR2 is YNFKEQ in the germline V gene. The CDR3 protein is CASSQGDGLAGAPSYNEQFF. The CDR3 DNA is TGTGCCAGCAGCCAAGGAGACGGACTAGCGGGGGCTCCCAGCTACAATGAGCAGTTCTTC.

The gene calls are TRBV7-2 and TRBJ1-1, with unresolved D. The V gene's germline CDR1 is SGHTA and CDR2 FQGNSA. The CDR3 runs 15 residues. V gave up 1 base and J gave up 1 base, with 10 bases separating them. CDR3: CASSLGTDRNTEAFF. CDR3 coding DNA: TGTGCCAGCAGCTTAGGAACAGATAGGAACACTGAAGCTTTCTTT.